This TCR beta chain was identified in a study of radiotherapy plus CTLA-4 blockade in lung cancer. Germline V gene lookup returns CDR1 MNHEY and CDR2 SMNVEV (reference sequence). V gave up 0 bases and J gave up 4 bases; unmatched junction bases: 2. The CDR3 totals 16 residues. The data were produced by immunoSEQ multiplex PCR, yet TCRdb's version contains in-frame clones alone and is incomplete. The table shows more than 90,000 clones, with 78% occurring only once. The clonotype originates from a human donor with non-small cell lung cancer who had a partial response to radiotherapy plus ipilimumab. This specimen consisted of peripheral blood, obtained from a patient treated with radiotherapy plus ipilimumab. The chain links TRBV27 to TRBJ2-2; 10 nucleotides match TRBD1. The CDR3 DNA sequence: TGTGCCAGCAGTTTATCCGGGACAGGGGTCACCGGGGAGCTGTTTTTT. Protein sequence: CASSLSGTGVTGELFF.